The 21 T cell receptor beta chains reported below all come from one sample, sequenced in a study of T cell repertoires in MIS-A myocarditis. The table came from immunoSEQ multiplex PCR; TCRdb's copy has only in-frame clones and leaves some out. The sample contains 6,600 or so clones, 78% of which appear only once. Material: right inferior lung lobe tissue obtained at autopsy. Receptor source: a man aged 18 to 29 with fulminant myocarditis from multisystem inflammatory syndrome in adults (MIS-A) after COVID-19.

In DNA form, the CDR3 reads TGTGCCAGCTTCGAGAGGTGGGATACGCAGTATTTT. It is translated as CASFERWDTQYF. The rearrangement links TRBV2 to TRBJ2-3; D unresolved. CDR3 size: 12 residues. Between the trimmed V and J ends, which lost 8 bases and 6 bases, there was a span of 12 bases. Germline V gene data show CDR1 as SNHLY and CDR2 as FYNNEI. The full variable domain, rest sourced from reference TRBV2 and TRBJ2-3, is EPEVTQTPSHQVTQMGQEVILRCVPISNHLYFYWYRQILGQKVEFLVSFYNNEISEKSEIFDDQFSVERPDGSNFTLKIRSTKLEDSAMYFCASFERWDTQYFGPGTRLTVL.

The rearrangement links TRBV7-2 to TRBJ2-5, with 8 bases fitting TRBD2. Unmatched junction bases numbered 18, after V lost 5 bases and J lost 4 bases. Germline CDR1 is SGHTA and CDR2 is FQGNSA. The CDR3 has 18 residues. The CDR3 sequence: CASSLNPPGSGGIETQYF. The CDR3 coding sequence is TGTGCCAGCAGCCTAAATCCCCCCGGCAGCGGGGGAATAGAGACCCAGTACTTC.

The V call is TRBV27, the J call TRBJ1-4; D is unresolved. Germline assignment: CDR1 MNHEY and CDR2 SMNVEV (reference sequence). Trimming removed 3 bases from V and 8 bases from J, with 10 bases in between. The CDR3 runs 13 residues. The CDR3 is CASSFFGGEKLFF. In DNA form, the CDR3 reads TGTGCCAGCAGTTTTTTCGGCGGGGAAAAACTGTTTTTT.

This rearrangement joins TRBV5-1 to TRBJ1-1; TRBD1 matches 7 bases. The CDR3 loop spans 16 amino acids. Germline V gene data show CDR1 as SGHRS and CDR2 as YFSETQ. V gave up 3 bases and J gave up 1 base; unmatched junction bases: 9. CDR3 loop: CASSSETGWRNTEAFF. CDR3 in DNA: TGCGCCAGCAGCTCAGAGACAGGGTGGAGGAACACTGAAGCTTTCTTT.

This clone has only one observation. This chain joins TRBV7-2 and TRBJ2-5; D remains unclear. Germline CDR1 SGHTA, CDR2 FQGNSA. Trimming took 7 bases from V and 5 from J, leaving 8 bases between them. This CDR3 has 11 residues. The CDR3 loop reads CASKSWETQYF. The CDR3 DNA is TGTGCCAGCAAGTCATGGGAGACCCAGTACTTC.

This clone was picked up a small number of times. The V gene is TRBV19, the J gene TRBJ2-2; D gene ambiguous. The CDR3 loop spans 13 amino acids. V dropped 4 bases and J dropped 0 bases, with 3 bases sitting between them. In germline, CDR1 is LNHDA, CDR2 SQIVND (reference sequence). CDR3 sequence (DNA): TGTGCCAGTAGTAACACGAACACCGGGGAGCTGTTTTTT. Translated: CASSNTNTGELFF.

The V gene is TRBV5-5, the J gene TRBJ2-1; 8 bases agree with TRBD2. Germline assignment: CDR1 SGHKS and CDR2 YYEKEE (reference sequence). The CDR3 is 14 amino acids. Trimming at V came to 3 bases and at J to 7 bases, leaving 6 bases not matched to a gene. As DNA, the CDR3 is TGTGCCAGCAGCTGGAGCGGGAGAGGAAATGAGCAGTTCTTC. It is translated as CASSWSGRGNEQFF.

CDR3: CASKSTGTGNSQPQHF. CDR3 sequence (DNA): TGTGCCAGCAAATCGACCGGGACAGGGAATTCTCAGCCCCAGCATTTT. The chain carries TRBV10-3 and TRBJ1-5; 9 positions match TRBD1. V was clipped by 10 bases and J by 6 bases; unmatched bases: 16. The CDR3 extends over 16 amino acids. The germline V gene has CDR1 ENHRY and CDR2 SYGVKD.

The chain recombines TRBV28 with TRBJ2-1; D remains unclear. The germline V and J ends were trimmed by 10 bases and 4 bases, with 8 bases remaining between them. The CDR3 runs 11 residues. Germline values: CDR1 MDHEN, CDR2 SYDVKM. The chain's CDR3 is CAIRDYNEQFF. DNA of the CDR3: TGTGCCATCCGAGATTACAATGAGCAGTTCTTC.

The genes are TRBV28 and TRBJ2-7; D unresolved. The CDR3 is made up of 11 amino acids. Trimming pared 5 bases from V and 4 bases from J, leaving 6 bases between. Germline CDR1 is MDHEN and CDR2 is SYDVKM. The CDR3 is CASSQGYEQYF. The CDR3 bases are TGTGCCAGCAGTCAAGGATACGAGCAGTACTTC.

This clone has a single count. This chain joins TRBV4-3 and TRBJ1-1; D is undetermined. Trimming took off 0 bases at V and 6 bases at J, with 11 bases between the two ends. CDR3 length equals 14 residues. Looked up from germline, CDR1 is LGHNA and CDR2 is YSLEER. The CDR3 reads CASSQDLLKPEAFF. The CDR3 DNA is TGCGCCAGCAGCCAAGATCTGTTAAAACCTGAAGCTTTCTTT.

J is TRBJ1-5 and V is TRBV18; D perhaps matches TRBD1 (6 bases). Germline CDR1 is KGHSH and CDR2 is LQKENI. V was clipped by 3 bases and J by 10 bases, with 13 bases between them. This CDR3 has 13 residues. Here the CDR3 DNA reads TGTGCCAGCTCACCTCGACAGGACGAACCCCAGCATTTT. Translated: CASSPRQDEPQHF.

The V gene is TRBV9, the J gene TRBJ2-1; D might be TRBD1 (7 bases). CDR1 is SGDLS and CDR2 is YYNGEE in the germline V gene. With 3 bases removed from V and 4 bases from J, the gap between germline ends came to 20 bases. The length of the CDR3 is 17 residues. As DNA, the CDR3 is TGTGCCAGCAGCGCAGGGGGGCCCCAGAGGTCATACAATGAGCAGTTCTTC. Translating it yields CASSAGGPQRSYNEQFF.

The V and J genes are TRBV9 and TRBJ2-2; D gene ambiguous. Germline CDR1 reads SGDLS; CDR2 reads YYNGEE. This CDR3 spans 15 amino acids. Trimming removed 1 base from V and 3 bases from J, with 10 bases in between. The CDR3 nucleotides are TGTGCCAGCAGCGTATATATCGGAGACACCGGGGAGCTGTTTTTT. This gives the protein CASSVYIGDTGELFF.

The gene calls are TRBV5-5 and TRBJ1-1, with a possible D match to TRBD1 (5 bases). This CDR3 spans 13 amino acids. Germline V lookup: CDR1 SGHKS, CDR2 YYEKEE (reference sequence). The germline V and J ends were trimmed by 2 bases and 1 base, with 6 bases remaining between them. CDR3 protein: CASSFGANTEAFF. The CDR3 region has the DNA TGTGCCAGCAGCTTCGGGGCGAACACTGAAGCTTTCTTT.

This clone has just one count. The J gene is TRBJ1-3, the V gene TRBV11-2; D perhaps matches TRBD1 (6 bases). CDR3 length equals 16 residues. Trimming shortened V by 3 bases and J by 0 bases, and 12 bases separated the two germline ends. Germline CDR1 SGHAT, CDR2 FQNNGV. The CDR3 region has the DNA TGTGCCAGCAGCTTGGGGACATATAACTCTGGAAACACCATATATTTT. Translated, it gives CASSLGTYNSGNTIYF.

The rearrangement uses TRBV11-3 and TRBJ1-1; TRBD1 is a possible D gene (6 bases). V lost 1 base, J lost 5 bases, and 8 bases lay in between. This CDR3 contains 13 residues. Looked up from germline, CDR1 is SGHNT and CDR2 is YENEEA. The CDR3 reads CASSLVTGTEAFF. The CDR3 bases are TGTGCCAGCAGCTTAGTTACAGGGACTGAAGCTTTCTTT.

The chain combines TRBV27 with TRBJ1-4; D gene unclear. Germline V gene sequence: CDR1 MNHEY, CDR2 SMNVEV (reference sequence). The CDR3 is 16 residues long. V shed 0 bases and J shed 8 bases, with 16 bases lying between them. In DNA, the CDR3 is TGTGCCAGCAGTTTATCGGGAGGCGGAAGGATAGAAAAACTGTTTTTT. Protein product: CASSLSGGGRIEKLFF. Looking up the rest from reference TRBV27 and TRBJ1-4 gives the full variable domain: EAQVTQNPRYLITVTGKKLTVTCSQNMNHEYMSWYRQDPGLGLRQIYYSMNVEVTDKGDVPEGYKVSRKEKRNFPLILESPSPNQTSLYFCASSLSGGGRIEKLFFGSGTQLSVL.

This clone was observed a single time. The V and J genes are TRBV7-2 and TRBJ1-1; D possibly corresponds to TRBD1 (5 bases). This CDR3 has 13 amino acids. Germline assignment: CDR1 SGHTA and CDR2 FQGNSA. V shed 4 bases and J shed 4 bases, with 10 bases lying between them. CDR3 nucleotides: TGTGCCAGCAGCTCTCGGGGGGGCACTGAAGCTTTCTTT. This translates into CASSSRGGTEAFF.

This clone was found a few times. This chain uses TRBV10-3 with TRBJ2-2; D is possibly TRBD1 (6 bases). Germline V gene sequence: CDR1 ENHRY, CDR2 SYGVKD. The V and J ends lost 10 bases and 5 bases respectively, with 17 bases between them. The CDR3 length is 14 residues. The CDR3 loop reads CATTSGDLTGELFF. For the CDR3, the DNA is TGTGCCACGACATCAGGGGATTTGACCGGGGAGCTGTTTTTT.

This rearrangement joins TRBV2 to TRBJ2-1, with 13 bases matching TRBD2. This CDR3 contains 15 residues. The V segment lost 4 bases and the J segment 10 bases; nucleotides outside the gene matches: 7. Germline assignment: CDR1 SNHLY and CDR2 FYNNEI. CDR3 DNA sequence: TGTGCCAGCAGTGGGACTAGCGGGAGAATTGGGGAGCAGTTCTTC. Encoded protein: CASSGTSGRIGEQFF.